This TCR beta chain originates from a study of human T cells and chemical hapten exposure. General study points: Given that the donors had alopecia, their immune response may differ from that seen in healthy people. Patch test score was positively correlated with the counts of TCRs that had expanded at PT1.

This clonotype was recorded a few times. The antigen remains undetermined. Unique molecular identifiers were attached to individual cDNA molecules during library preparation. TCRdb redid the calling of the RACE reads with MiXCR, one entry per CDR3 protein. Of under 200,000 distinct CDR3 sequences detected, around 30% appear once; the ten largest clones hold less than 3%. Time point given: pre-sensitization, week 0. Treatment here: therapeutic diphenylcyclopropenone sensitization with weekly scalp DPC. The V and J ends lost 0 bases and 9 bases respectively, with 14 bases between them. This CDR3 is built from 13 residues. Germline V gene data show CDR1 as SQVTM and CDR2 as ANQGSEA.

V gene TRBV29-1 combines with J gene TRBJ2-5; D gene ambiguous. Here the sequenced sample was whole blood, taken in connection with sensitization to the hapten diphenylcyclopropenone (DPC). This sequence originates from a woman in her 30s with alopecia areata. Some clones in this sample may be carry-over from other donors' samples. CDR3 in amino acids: CSVEDLGFRAQYF. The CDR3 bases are TGCAGCGTTGAAGACCTAGGATTTAGAGCCCAGTACTTC.